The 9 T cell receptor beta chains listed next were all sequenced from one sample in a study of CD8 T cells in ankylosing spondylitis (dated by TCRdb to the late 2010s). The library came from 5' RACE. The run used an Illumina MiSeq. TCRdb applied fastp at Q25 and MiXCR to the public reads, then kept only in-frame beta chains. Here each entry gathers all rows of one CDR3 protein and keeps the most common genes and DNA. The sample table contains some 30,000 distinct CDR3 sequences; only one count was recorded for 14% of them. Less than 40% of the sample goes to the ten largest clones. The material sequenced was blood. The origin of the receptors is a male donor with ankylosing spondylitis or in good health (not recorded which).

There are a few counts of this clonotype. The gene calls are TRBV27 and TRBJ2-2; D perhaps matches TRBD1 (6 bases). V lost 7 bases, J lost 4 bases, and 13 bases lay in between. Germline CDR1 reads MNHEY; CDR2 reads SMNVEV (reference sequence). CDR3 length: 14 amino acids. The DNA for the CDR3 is TGTGCCAGCACCGAAACAGGGTCCACCGGGGAGCTGTTTTTT. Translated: CASTETGSTGELFF.

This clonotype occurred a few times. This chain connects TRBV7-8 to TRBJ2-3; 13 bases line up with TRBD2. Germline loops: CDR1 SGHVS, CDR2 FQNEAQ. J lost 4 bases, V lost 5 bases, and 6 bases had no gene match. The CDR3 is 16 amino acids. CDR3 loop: CASSRGLAGTADTQYF. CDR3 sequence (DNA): TGTGCCAGCAGCCGGGGACTAGCGGGGACAGCAGATACGCAGTATTTT.

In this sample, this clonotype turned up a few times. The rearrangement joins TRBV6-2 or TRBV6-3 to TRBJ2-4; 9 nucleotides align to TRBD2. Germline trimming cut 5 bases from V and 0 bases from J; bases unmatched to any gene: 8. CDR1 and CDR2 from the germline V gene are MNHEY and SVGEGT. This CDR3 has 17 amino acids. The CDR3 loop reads CASSHRGLALAKNIQYF. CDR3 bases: TGTGCCAGCAGTCACCGGGGACTAGCACTAGCCAAAAACATTCAGTACTTC.

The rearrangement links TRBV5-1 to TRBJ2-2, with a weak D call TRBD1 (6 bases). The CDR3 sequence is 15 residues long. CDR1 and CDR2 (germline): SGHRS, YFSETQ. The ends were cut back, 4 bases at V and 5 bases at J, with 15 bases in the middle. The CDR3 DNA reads TGCGCCAGCAGCCGATCCGGGACAACAACCGGGGAGCTGTTTTTT. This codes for CASSRSGTTTGELFF.

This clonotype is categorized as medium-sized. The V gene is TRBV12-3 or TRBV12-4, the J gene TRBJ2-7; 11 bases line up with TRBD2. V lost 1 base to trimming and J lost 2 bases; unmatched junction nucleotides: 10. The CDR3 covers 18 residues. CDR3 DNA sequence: TGTGCCAGCAGTTTAGGTCCTAGCGGGAGGACATCTCCCTACGAGCAGTACTTC. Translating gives CASSLGPSGRTSPYEQYF.

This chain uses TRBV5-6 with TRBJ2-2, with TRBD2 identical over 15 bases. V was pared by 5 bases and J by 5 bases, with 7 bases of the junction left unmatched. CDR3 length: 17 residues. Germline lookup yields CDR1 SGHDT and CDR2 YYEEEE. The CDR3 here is CASSQGLAGGFTGELFF. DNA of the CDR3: TGTGCCAGCAGTCAAGGACTAGCGGGAGGGTTTACCGGGGAGCTGTTTTTT.

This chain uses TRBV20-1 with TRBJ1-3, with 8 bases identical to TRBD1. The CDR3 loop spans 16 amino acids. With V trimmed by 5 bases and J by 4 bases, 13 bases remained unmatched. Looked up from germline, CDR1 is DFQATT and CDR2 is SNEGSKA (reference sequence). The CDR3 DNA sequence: TGCAGTGCTGCAAAAAGTGGCAGGGGGCGAGGAAACACCATATATTTT. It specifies CSAAKSGRGRGNTIYF.

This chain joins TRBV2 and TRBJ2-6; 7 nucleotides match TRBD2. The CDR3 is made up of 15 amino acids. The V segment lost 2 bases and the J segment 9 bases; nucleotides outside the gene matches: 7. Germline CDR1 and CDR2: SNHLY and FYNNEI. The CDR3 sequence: CASSERSSGINVLTF. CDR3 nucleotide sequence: TGTGCCAGCAGTGAAAGGTCTAGCGGTATCAACGTCCTGACTTTC. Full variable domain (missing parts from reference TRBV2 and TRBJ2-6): EPEVTQTPSHQVTQMGQEVILRCVPISNHLYFYWYRQILGQKVEFLVSFYNNEISEKSEIFDDQFSVERPDGSNFTLKIRSTKLEDSAMYFCASSERSSGINVLTFGAGSRLTVL.

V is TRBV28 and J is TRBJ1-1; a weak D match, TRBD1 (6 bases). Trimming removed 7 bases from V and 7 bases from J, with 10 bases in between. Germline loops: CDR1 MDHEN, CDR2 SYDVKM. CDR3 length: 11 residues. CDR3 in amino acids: CASKQGGEAFF. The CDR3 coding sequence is TGTGCCAGCAAACAGGGCGGTGAAGCTTTCTTT.